Presented here are 30 T cell receptor beta chains from one specimen sequenced in a study of CD8 T cells in Susac syndrome. Random hexamers were used to reverse transcribe an amount of roughly 0.45 to 1 ug RNA. TCRdb called the immunoSEQ multiplex PCR reads again in MiXCR, with one record for every CDR3 protein. Here the sample spans about 80,000 distinct CDR3 sequences, around 96% being singletons. The sample comprised CD8+ T cells from PBMCs. The source of these receptors is a human donor with Susac syndrome.

This clonotype was detected only once. The rearrangement links TRBV7-2 to TRBJ2-7; 7 bases match TRBD2. CDR1 is SGHTA and CDR2 is FQGNSA in the germline V gene. V shed 5 bases, J shed 4 bases, and the junction held 8 bases outside the gene matches. The CDR3 totals 14 residues. The CDR3: CASSSGLGPYEQYF. CDR3 DNA sequence: TGTGCCAGCAGCAGCGGACTAGGACCTTACGAGCAGTACTTC.

This chain links TRBV28 with TRBJ2-1; D unclear. The CDR3 is 11 amino acids. Germline V gene lookup returns CDR1 MDHEN and CDR2 SYDVKM. With 2 bases removed from V and 8 bases from J, the gap between germline ends came to 4 bases. DNA for the CDR3: TGTGCCAGCAGTTTAGATTATGAGCAGTTCTTC. It translates to CASSLDYEQFF.

The rearrangement uses TRBV20-1 and TRBJ2-1; D may be TRBD2 (7 bases). Germline values: CDR1 DFQATT, CDR2 SNEGSKA (reference sequence). CDR3 length: 14 amino acids. V was clipped by 5 bases and J by 0 bases, with 11 bases between them. The DNA of the CDR3 is TGCAGTGCTCCGGGGGGCAGCTCCTACAATGAGCAGTTCTTC. Its protein product is CSAPGGSSYNEQFF.

The chain uses TRBV30 and TRBJ2-1; D tentatively fits TRBD1 or TRBD2 (5 bases each). Trimming left V 5 bases short and J 4 bases short, with 9 bases between. Germline V lookup: CDR1 GTSNPN, CDR2 SVGIG (reference sequence). The CDR3 contains 12 residues. CDR3 sequence reads: CAWGDGYNEQFF. DNA of the CDR3: TGTGCCTGGGGGGACGGATACAATGAGCAGTTCTTC.

J is TRBJ2-7 and V is TRBV20-1, with D perhaps TRBD1 or TRBD2 (5 bases each). This CDR3 has 13 amino acids. The germline V gene encodes CDR1 DFQATT and CDR2 SNEGSKA (reference sequence). V was cut by 6 bases and J by 0 bases, with 12 bases left in between. The CDR3 loop reads CSARRDLSYEQYF. The DNA of the CDR3 is TGCAGTGCCCGAAGGGACCTCTCCTACGAGCAGTACTTC.

This chain joins TRBV28 and TRBJ2-3; D may be TRBD1 (5 bases). Deletions cut 7 bases from V and 1 base from J, with 12 bases between. Germline V CDR1 and CDR2: MDHEN, SYDVKM. CDR3 length equals 14 residues. The CDR3 bases are TGTGCCAGCAAAGGGGTCCTTGGCACAGATACGCAGTATTTT. Its protein product is CASKGVLGTDTQYF. The complete variable domain, with remaining parts taken from reference TRBV28 and TRBJ2-3, reads DVKVTQSSRYLVKRTGEKVFLECVQDMDHENMFWYRQDPGLGLRLIYFSYDVKMKEKGDIPEGYSVSREKKERFSLILESASTNQTSMYLCASKGVLGTDTQYFGPGTRLTVL.

V and J are TRBV3-1 and TRBJ2-7, with D uncertain. The V gene lost 4 bases and the J gene lost 0 bases, with 16 bases spanning the gap. There are 16 residues in the CDR3. Germline V CDR1 and CDR2: LGHDT, YNNKEL (reference sequence). The CDR3 sequence: CASSPHLQISSYEQYF. CDR3 DNA: TGTGCCAGCAGCCCCCATCTCCAAATAAGCTCCTACGAGCAGTACTTC.

This sequence joins TRBV5-6 and TRBJ2-1, with TRBD2 identical over 8 bases. Germline V gives CDR1 SGHDT, CDR2 YYEEEE. The CDR3 is 16 amino acids. The trim removed 2 bases at V and 0 bases at J, leaving 4 bases unmatched. The CDR3 DNA sequence: TGTGCCAGCAGCTTCGGGGGGGGAAACTCCTACAATGAGCAGTTCTTC. Encoded protein: CASSFGGGNSYNEQFF.

This sequence joins TRBV29-1 and TRBJ2-7; 9 positions match TRBD2. V shed 6 bases, J shed 4 bases, and the junction held 16 bases outside the gene matches. Germline V gene data show CDR1 as SQVTM and CDR2 as ANQGSEA. The CDR3 loop spans 16 amino acids. CDR3 sequence reads: CSVRLLETSGLYEQYF. CDR3 sequence (DNA): TGCAGCGTCCGGCTTTTAGAGACTAGCGGATTATACGAGCAGTACTTC.

CDR3 region: CASRDDREYESNEQFF. CDR3 sequence (DNA): TGCGCCAGCAGGGATGACCGGGAATACGAATCCAATGAGCAGTTCTTC. This sequence joins TRBV5-1 and TRBJ2-1; possibly TRBD2 for D (5 bases). Germline V gene data show CDR1 as SGHRS and CDR2 as YFSETQ. V lost 5 bases, J lost 6 bases, and 21 bases lay in between. The CDR3 is 16 amino acids.

The J gene is TRBJ2-2, the V gene TRBV29-1, with D possibly being TRBD1 (6 bases). This CDR3 is built from 14 residues. V lost 7 bases, J lost 3 bases, and 15 bases lay in between. Germline CDR1 SQVTM, CDR2 ANQGSEA. The DNA of the CDR3 is TGCAGCGCTAATTACAGGGTGGACACCGGGGAGCTGTTTTTT. Its protein product is CSANYRVDTGELFF.

The V call is TRBV6-1, the J call TRBJ2-3, with TRBD2 matching 7 bases. Trimming cost V 5 bases and J 1 base; bases outside gene matches: 9. Germline-derived CDR1 and CDR2 are MNHNS and SASEGT. This CDR3 contains 16 residues. CDR3 protein: CASSPQGSGGTDTQYF. DNA of the CDR3: TGTGCCAGCAGTCCTCAAGGGAGCGGGGGCACAGATACGCAGTATTTT.

CDR3 coding DNA: TGTGCCTGGAGTGCGAATATGAACACTGAAGCTTTCTTT. Its translation is CAWSANMNTEAFF. This chain connects TRBV30 to TRBJ1-1, with D hard to call. This CDR3 contains 13 residues. V gave up 1 base and J gave up 0 bases, with 6 bases separating them. The V gene's germline CDR1 is GTSNPN and CDR2 SVGIG (reference sequence). The full variable domain, completed using reference TRBV30 and TRBJ1-1, is SQTIHQWPATLVQPVGSPLSLECTVEGTSNPNLYWYRQAAGRGLQLLFYSVGIGQISSEVPQNLSASRPQDRQFILSSKKLLLSDSGFYLCAWSANMNTEAFFGQGTRLTVV.

V gene TRBV6-5 combines with J gene TRBJ1-3, with a possible D match to TRBD1 (5 bases). V was clipped by 5 bases and J by 4 bases, with 9 bases between them. This CDR3 spans 13 amino acids. Germline CDR1 is MNHEY and CDR2 is SVGAGI. The CDR3 sequence: CASSPRGGNTIYF. Here the CDR3 DNA reads TGTGCCAGCAGTCCTCGGGGGGGAAACACCATATATTTT.

V and J are TRBV27 and TRBJ2-2, with a tentative D call TRBD2 (6 bases). Germline V gene sequence: CDR1 MNHEY, CDR2 SMNVEV (reference sequence). This CDR3 is built from 14 residues. The germline V and J ends were trimmed by 7 bases and 0 bases, with 9 bases remaining between them. The CDR3 DNA reads as TGTGCCAGCACTGGCGGGGCGAACACCGGGGAGCTGTTTTTT. This translates into CASTGGANTGELFF.

The chain links TRBV5-6 to TRBJ2-7; 8 bases agree with TRBD1. This CDR3 contains 16 residues. The junction had 12 bases not matched to a gene; V was cut back by 5 bases and J by 2 bases. CDR1 and CDR2 (germline): SGHDT, YYEEEE. The CDR3 sequence: CASSPTKTGEAYEQYF. The CDR3 coding sequence is TGTGCCAGCAGTCCAACAAAGACAGGGGAGGCCTACGAGCAGTACTTC.

The chain carries TRBV29-1 and TRBJ2-1, with no clear D. Germline CDR1 is SQVTM and CDR2 is ANQGSEA. Trimming shortened V by 7 bases and J by 0 bases, and 10 bases separated the two germline ends. The CDR3 is made up of 13 amino acids. CDR3 loop: CSDSRTSYNEQFF. DNA for the CDR3: TGCAGCGACTCTAGAACCTCCTACAATGAGCAGTTCTTC.

V and J are TRBV29-1 and TRBJ2-1; 15 bases align to TRBD2. Losses at the gene ends were 6 bases for V and 4 bases for J; bases not matched to a gene: 1. This CDR3 comprises 14 residues. The germline V gene encodes CDR1 SQVTM and CDR2 ANQGSEA. CDR3 in amino acids: CSVGTSGRYNEQFF. The DNA for the CDR3 is TGCAGCGTGGGGACTAGCGGGAGGTACAATGAGCAGTTCTTC.

This clonotype is classed as medium-sized (0.01 to 0.1%). V usage is TRBV28 and J usage is TRBJ2-5, with D perhaps TRBD1 or TRBD2 (5 bases each). CDR3 length equals 16 residues. In germline, CDR1 is MDHEN, CDR2 SYDVKM. Trimming took 3 bases from V and 3 from J, leaving 17 bases between them. CDR3 loop: CASSLEAGLGKETQYF. The CDR3 DNA sequence: TGTGCCAGCAGTTTGGAGGCAGGGCTGGGAAAAGAGACCCAGTACTTC.

The genes are TRBV15 and TRBJ2-1; 7 bases are a match to TRBD2. Trimming removed 1 base from V and 4 bases from J; junction bases left unmatched: 7. CDR3 length equals 16 residues. Germline assignment: CDR1 LNHNV and CDR2 YYDKDF (reference sequence). This chain's CDR3 is CATSRVGGGIYNEQFF. For the CDR3, the DNA is TGTGCCACCAGCAGAGTGGGGGGGGGAATTTACAATGAGCAGTTCTTC.

The count of this clonotype is one. This rearrangement joins TRBV24-1 to TRBJ1-1; the D is unclear. Germline V gives CDR1 KGHDR, CDR2 SFDVKD. V was clipped by 1 base and J by 9 bases, with 5 bases between them. This CDR3 is built from 11 residues. CDR3 residues: CATSDFGKAFF. In DNA form, the CDR3 reads TGTGCCACCAGTGATTTTGGGAAAGCTTTCTTT.

The chain recombines TRBV2 with TRBJ2-2; 8 bases are a match to TRBD1. Germline lookup yields CDR1 SNHLY and CDR2 FYNNEI. V trimming: 6 bases; J trimming: 6 bases; junction bases outside the gene matches: 6. CDR3 length equals 14 residues. The CDR3 bases are TGTGCCAGCAGAACCGACAGGGGTCCCGGGGAGCTGTTTTTT. It translates to CASRTDRGPGELFF. The full variable domain, its missing parts supplied by reference TRBV2 and TRBJ2-2, is EPEVTQTPSHQVTQMGQEVILRCVPISNHLYFYWYRQILGQKVEFLVSFYNNEISEKSEIFDDQFSVERPDGSNFTLKIRSTKLEDSAMYFCASRTDRGPGELFFGEGSRLTVL.

The chain uses TRBV29-1 and TRBJ2-2; 10 nucleotides align to TRBD2. This CDR3 spans 13 amino acids. J gave up 7 bases and V 8 bases, and 7 bases lay outside the gene matches. Germline loops: CDR1 SQVTM, CDR2 ANQGSEA. The CDR3 loop is CSFSGRTNGELFF. The CDR3, as DNA: TGCAGCTTTAGCGGGAGGACGAACGGGGAGCTGTTTTTT.

In its sample, this clonotype was seen once. The chain employs TRBV5-1 and TRBJ2-3, with TRBD2 matching over 10 bases. Germline V lookup: CDR1 SGHRS, CDR2 YFSETQ. Unmatched junction bases numbered 14, after V lost 4 bases and J lost 6 bases. This CDR3 comprises 17 residues. CDR3 sequence reads: CASSPLRTSGSADTQYF. CDR3 in DNA: TGCGCCAGCAGCCCCCTTCGGACTAGCGGTAGTGCGGATACGCAGTATTTT.

The chain has TRBV30 and TRBJ2-1; 9 positions agree with TRBD1. The V gene's germline CDR1 is GTSNPN and CDR2 SVGIG (reference sequence). The CDR3 covers 12 residues. The J segment lost 8 bases and the V segment lost 1 base, leaving 0 bases of the junction unmatched. The CDR3 DNA follows: TGTGCCTGGAGTGGGGACAGGGATGAGCAGTTCTTC. This encodes CAWSGDRDEQFF. Full variable domain (missing parts from reference TRBV30 and TRBJ2-1): SQTIHQWPATLVQPVGSPLSLECTVEGTSNPNLYWYRQAAGRGLQLLFYSVGIGQISSEVPQNLSASRPQDRQFILSSKKLLLSDSGFYLCAWSGDRDEQFFGPGTRLTVL.

This clonotype was detected once. This sequence joins TRBV6-4 and TRBJ2-7, with D perhaps matching TRBD1 (5 bases). Trimming shortened V by 6 bases and J by 3 bases, and 9 bases separated the two germline ends. Germline CDR1 MRHNA, CDR2 SNTAGT. The CDR3 has 12 amino acids. CDR3 DNA: TGTGCCAGCAGCCCCAGGGTCTACGAGCAGTACGTC. Its protein product is CASSPRVYEQYV.

The rearrangement joins TRBV20-1 to TRBJ1-2; TRBD1 is a possible D gene (6 bases). The CDR3 consists of 12 residues. CDR1 and CDR2 (germline): DFQATT, SNEGSKA (reference sequence). Trimming cost V 6 bases and J 3 bases, with 11 bases left between them. CDR3 protein: CSARTAYYGYTF. The CDR3 region has the DNA TGCAGTGCAAGGACAGCTTACTATGGCTACACCTTC.

This clonotype was observed a handful of times. The gene calls are TRBV11-2 and TRBJ1-2; D gene unclear. V dropped 1 base and J dropped 7 bases, with 4 bases sitting between them. This CDR3 spans 11 amino acids. Germline V CDR1 and CDR2: SGHAT, FQNNGV. The CDR3 coding sequence is TGTGCCAGCAGCTTAGGGGGTGGCTACACCTTC. It is translated as CASSLGGGYTF.

The chain is built from TRBV20-1 and TRBJ2-1, with no clear D. Germline CDR1 and CDR2: DFQATT and SNEGSKA (reference sequence). The V end lost 0 bases, the J end lost 4 bases, and 19 bases lay between the germline ends. The CDR3 totals 17 residues. CDR3 loop: CSARDLPQTPWYNEQFF. CDR3 bases: TGCAGTGCTAGAGATCTACCCCAGACACCATGGTACAATGAGCAGTTCTTC.

The rearrangement links TRBV6-6 to TRBJ2-7; TRBD1 matches 7 bases. V lost 2 bases to trimming and J lost 2 bases; unmatched junction nucleotides: 6. In germline, CDR1 is MNHNY, CDR2 SVGAGI (reference sequence). CDR3 length: 15 amino acids. In DNA, the CDR3 is TGTGCCAGCAGTTACGGGATGACAGGGCCCTACGAGCAGTACGTC. Encoded protein: CASSYGMTGPYEQYV.